The sequence of this TCR beta chain was determined in a study of blood T cell repertoires in COVID-19. Study background: From T cells, B-cell-depleted T cells, or PBMCs came the material, which was cDNA or gDNA.

Clones were read by immunoSEQ multiplex PCR, and TCRdb kept only the in-frame ones, dropping some. The sample holds about 280,000 clones; roughly nine tenths are singletons and the top ten take 2% to 2.5%. Sequences were obtained from peripheral blood. The TCR originated in a woman between 50 and 59 years old who had recovered from COVID-19.

The CDR3 bases are TGTGCCAGCAGTCGTGCCCGCGGGAGGAATGAGCAGTTCTTC. It codes for CASSRARGRNEQFF. The chain combines TRBV28 with TRBJ2-1, with 8 nucleotides matching TRBD2. The CDR3 is made up of 14 amino acids. V gave up 5 bases and J gave up 7 bases; unmatched junction bases: 7. Germline V lookup: CDR1 MDHEN, CDR2 SYDVKM. Full variable domain (missing parts from reference TRBV28 and TRBJ2-1): DVKVTQSSRYLVKRTGEKVFLECVQDMDHENMFWYRQDPGLGLRLIYFSYDVKMKEKGDIPEGYSVSREKKERFSLILESASTNQTSMYLCASSRARGRNEQFFGPGTRLTVL.